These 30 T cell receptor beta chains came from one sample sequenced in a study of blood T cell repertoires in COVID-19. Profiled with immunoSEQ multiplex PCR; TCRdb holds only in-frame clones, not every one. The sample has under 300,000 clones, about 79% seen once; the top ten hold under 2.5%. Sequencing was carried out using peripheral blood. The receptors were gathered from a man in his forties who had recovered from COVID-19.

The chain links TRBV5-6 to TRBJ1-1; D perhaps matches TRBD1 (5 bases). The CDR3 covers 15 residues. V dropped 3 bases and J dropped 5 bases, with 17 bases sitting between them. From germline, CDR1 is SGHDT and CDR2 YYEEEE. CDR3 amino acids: CASSSAGVGRTEAFF. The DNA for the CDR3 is TGTGCCAGCAGCTCCGCGGGGGTGGGAAGAACTGAAGCTTTCTTT.

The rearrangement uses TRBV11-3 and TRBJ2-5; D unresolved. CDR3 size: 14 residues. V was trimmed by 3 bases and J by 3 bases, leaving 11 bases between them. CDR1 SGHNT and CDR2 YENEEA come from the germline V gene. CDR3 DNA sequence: TGTGCCAGCAGCTTCCTCGTGGCCGAAGAGACCCAGTACTTC. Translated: CASSFLVAEETQYF.

The chain's CDR3 is CASSLEELAAGSYEQYF. The CDR3 coding sequence is TGTGCCAGCAGCCTTGAGGAACTAGCGGCCGGCTCCTACGAGCAGTACTTC. The rearrangement uses TRBV5-8 and TRBJ2-7; 8 nucleotides align to TRBD2. This CDR3 is 17 amino acids long. Germline V gene data show CDR1 as SGHTS and CDR2 as YDEGEE. The junction had 12 bases not matched to a gene; V was cut back by 4 bases and J by 0 bases.

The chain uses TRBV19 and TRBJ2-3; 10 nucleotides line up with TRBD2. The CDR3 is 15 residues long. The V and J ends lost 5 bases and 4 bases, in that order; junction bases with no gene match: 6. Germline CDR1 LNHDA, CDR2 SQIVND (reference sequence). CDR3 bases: TGTGCCAGTAGTTGGAGCGGGAGGGCTCCAGATACGCAGTATTTT. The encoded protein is CASSWSGRAPDTQYF.

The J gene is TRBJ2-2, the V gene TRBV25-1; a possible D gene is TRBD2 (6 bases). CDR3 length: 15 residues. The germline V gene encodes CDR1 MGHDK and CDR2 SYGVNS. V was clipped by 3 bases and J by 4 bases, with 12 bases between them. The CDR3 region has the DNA TGTGCCAGCAGTGATGCAGGGAGGTTCACCGGGGAGCTGTTTTTT. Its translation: CASSDAGRFTGELFF.

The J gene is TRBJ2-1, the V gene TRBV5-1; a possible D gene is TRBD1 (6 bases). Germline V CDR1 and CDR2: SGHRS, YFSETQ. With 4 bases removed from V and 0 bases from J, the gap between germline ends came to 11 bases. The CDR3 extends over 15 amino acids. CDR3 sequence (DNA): TGCGCCAGCAGCGCCCAGGGGTTCTCCTACAATGAGCAGTTCTTC. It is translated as CASSAQGFSYNEQFF.

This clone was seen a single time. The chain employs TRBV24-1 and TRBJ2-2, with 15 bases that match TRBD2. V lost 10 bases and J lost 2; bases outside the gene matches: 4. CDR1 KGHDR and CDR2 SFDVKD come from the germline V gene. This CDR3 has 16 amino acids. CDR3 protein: CATGLAGGKNTGELFF. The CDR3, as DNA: TGTGCCACTGGACTAGCGGGGGGGAAAAACACCGGGGAGCTGTTTTTT.

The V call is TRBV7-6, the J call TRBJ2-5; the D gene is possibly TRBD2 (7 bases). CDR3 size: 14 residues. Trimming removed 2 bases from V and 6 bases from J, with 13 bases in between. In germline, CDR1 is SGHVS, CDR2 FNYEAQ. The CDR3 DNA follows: TGTGCCAGCAGCTTATCGGGGGGCGCCAAGACCCAGTACTTC. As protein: CASSLSGGAKTQYF.

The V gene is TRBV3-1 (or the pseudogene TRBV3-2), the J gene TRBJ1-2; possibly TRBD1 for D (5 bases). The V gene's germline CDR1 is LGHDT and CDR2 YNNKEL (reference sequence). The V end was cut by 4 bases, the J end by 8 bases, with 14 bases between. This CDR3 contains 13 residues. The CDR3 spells CASSRAGSKGYTF. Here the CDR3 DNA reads TGTGCCAGCAGCCGCGCAGGGTCAAAAGGCTACACCTTC.

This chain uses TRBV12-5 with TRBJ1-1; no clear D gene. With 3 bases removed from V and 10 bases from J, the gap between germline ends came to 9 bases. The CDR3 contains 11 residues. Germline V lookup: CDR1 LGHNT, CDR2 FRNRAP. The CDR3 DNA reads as TGTGCTAGTGGTTTAGAAATGGCAGCTTTCTTT. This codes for CASGLEMAAFF.

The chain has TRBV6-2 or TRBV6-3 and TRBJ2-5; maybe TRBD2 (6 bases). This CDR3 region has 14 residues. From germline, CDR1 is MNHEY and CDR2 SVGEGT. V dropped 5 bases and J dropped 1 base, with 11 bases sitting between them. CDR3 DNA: TGTGCCAGCAGTAGGCGGGGCCCCCAAGAGACCCAGTACTTC. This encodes CASSRRGPQETQYF.

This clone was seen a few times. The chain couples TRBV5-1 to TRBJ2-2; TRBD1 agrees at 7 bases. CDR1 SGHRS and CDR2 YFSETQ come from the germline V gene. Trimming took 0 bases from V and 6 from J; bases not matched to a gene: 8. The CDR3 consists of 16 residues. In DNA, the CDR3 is TGCGCCAGCAGCTTGGAGGGACAGAGCCCTCCCGGGGAGCTGTTTTTT. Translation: CASSLEGQSPPGELFF. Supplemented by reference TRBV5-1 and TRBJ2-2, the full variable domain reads KAGVTQTPRYLIKTRGQQVTLSCSPISGHRSVSWYQQTPGQGLQFLFEYFSETQRNKGNFPGRFSGRQFSNSRSEMNVSTLELGDSALYLCASSLEGQSPPGELFFGEGSRLTVL.

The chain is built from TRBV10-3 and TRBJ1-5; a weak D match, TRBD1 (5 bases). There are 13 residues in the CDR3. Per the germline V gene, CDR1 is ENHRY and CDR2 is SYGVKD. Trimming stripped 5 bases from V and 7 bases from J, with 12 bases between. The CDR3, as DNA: TGTGCCATCAGTCCAGGGATAGGGCAGCCCCAGCATTTT. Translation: CAISPGIGQPQHF.

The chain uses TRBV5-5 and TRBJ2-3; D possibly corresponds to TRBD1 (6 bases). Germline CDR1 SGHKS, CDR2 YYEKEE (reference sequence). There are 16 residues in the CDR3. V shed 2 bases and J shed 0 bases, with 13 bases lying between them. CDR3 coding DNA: TGTGCCAGCAGCTTCAGGGGACCAACTAGCACAGATACGCAGTATTTT. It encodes CASSFRGPTSTDTQYF.

CDR3 nucleotides: TGTGCCAGCAGTTCCTATGGGACAGGGGGCTTGACAGATACGCAGTATTTT. Its protein product is CASSSYGTGGLTDTQYF. The chain uses TRBV6-2 or TRBV6-3 and TRBJ2-3; 12 bases are a match to TRBD1. This CDR3 has 17 residues. V lost 4 bases and J lost 3; bases outside the gene matches: 8. CDR1 and CDR2 from the germline V gene are MNHEY and SVGEGT.

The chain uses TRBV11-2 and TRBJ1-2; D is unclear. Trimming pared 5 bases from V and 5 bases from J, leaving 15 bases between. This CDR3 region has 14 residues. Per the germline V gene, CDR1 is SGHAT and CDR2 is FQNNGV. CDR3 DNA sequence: TGTGCCAGCAGCCCGCGGGCGGTGGTTTATGGCTACACCTTC. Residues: CASSPRAVVYGYTF. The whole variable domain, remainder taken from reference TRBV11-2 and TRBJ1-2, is EAGVAQSPRYKIIEKRQSVAFWCNPISGHATLYWYQQILGQGPKLLIQFQNNGVVDDSQLPKDRFSAERLKGVDSTLKIQPAKLEDSAVYLCASSPRAVVYGYTFGSGTRLTVV.

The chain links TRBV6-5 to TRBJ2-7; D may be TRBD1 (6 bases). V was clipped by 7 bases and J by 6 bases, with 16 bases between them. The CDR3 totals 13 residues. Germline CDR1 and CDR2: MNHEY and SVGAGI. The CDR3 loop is CASKRLQGPEQYF. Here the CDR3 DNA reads TGTGCCAGCAAAAGACTACAGGGTCCCGAGCAGTACTTC.

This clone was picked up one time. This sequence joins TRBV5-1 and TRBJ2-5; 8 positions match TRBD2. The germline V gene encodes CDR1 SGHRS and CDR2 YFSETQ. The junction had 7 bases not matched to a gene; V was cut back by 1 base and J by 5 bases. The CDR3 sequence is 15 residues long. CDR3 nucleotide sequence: TGCGCCAGCAGCTTGTTTAGCGGGGAGGCGGAGACCCAGTACTTC. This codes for CASSLFSGEAETQYF.

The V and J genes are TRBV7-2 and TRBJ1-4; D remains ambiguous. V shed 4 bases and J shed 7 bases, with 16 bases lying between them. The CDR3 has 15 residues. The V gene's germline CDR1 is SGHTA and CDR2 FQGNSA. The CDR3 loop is CASSSYQRRGEKLFF. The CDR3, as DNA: TGTGCCAGCAGCTCCTACCAGCGACGGGGTGAAAAACTGTTTTTT. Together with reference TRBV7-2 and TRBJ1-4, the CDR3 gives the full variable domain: GAGVSQSPSNKVTEKGKDVELRCDPISGHTALYWYRQSLGQGLEFLIYFQGNSAPDKSGLPSDRFSAERTGGSVSTLTIQRTQQEDSAVYLCASSSYQRRGEKLFFGSGTQLSVL.

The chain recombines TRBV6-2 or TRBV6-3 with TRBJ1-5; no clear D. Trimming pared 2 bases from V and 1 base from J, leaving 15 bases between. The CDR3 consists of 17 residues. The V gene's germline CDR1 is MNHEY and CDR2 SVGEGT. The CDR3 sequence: CASSYNGRERSNQPQHF. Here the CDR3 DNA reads TGTGCCAGCAGTTACAATGGTCGGGAACGCAGCAATCAGCCCCAGCATTTT.

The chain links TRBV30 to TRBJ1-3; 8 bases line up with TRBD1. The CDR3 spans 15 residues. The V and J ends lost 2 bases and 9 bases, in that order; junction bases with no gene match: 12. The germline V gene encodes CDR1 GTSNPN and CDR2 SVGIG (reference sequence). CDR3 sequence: CAWSLATGGRGTIYF. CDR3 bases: TGTGCCTGGAGTTTAGCAACAGGGGGACGGGGCACCATATATTTT. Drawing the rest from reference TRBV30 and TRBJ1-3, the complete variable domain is SQTIHQWPATLVQPVGSPLSLECTVEGTSNPNLYWYRQAAGRGLQLLFYSVGIGQISSEVPQNLSASRPQDRQFILSSKKLLLSDSGFYLCAWSLATGGRGTIYFGEGSWLTVV.

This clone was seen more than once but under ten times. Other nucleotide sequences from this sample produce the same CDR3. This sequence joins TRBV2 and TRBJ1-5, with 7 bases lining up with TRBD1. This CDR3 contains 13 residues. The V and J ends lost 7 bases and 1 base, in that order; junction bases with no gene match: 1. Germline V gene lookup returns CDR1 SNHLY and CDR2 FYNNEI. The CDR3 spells CASKGQSNQPQHF. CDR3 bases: TGTGCCAGCAAGGGACAGAGCAATCAGCCCCAGCATTTT.

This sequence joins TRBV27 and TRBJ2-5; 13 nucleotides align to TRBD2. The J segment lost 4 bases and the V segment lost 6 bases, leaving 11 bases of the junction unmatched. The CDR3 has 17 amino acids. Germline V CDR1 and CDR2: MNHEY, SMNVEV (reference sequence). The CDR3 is CASRGGLAGRGGETQYF. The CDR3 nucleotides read TGTGCCAGCAGGGGGGGACTAGCGGGAAGAGGTGGAGAGACCCAGTACTTC.

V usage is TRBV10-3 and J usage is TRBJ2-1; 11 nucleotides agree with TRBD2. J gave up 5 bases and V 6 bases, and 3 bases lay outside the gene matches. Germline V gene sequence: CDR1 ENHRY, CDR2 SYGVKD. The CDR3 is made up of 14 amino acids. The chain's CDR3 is CAIRVTSGDNEQFF. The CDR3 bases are TGTGCCATCAGGGTGACTAGCGGGGACAATGAGCAGTTCTTC.

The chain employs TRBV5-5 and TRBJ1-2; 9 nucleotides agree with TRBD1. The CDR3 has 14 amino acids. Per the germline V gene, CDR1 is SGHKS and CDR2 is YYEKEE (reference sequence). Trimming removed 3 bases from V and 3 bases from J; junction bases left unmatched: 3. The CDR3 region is CASSYRGLDYGYTF. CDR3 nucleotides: TGTGCCAGCAGCTACAGGGGGCTAGACTATGGCTACACCTTC.

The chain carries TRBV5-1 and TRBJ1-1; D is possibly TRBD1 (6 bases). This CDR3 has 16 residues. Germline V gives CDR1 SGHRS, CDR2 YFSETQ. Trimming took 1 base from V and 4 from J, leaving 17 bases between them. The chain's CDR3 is CASSLRGGLLGTEAFF. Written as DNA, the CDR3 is TGCGCCAGCAGCTTGCGCGGGGGCCTGTTGGGCACTGAAGCTTTCTTT.

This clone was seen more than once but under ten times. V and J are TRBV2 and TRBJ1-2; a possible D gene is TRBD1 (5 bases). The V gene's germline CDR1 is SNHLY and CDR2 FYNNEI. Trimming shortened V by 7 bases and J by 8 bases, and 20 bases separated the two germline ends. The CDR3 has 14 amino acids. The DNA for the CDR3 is TGTGCCAGCAACCCCCTTAGGGGATCAGGGGGCTACACCTTC. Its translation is CASNPLRGSGGYTF.

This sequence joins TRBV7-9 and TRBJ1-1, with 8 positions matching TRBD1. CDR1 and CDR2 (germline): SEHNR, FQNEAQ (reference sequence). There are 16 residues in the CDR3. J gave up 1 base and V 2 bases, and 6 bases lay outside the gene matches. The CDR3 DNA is TGTGCCAGCAGCTTACTTCGGGACAGGTCGAACACTGAAGCTTTCTTT. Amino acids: CASSLLRDRSNTEAFF.

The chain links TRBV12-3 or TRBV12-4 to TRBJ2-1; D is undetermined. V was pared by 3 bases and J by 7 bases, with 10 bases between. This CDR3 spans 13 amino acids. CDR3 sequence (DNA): TGTGCCAGCAGTTTCCCAGCGTCTAATGAGCAGTTCTTC. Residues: CASSFPASNEQFF.

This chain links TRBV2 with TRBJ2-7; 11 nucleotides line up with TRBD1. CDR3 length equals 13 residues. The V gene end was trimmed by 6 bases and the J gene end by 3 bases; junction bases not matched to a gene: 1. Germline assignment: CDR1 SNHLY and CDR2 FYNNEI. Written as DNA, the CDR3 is TGTGCCAGCAGGGGGACAGGGGGCTACGAGCAGTACTTC. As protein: CASRGTGGYEQYF.